This is a list of T cell receptor beta chains from one sample in a study of cytomegalovirus exposure and HLA in healthy donors. Repertoires were generated with immunoSEQ multiplex PCR, while TCRdb's copy carries only in-frame clones and drops some. This sample has roughly 250,000 clones, with under 80% found just once. The sample was PBMCs. The origin of the receptors is a female donor in good health and CMV-seronegative. Each CDR3 is given with its conserved first and last residue. A D gene is named only where the DNA matches it firmly. A row's size may be missing; if present it is once, few, many or a size class.

v_gene	j_gene	abundance	d_gene	CDR3nt	CDR3aa
TRBV27	TRBJ1-3	-	-	TGTGCCAGCAGACCCCGGTCCGAACAGGGTTCTGGAAACACCATATATTTT	CASRPRSEQGSGNTIYF
TRBV19	TRBJ2-6	few	-	TGTGCCAGCAGGATGTATTCTGGGGCCAACGTCCTGACTTTC	CASRMYSGANVLTF
TRBV10-1	TRBJ1-1	-	-	TGCGCCAGCAGATCGGGGGGACTGAACACTGAAGCTTTCTTT	CASRSGGLNTEAFF
TRBV18	TRBJ2-3	-	-	TGTGCCAGCTCAACCCCAGGGGTCACAGATACGCAGTATTTT	CASSTPGVTDTQYF
TRBV7-6	TRBJ2-7	-	TRBD2	TGTGCCAGCAGCTTTGGGTCTGGGAGGGAATACGAGCAGTACTTC	CASSFGSGREYEQYF
TRBV9	TRBJ2-7	-	TRBD2	TGTGCCAGCAGCGTAGGGTCTAGCGGGAGGGCCACGGGTCACGAGCAGTACTTC	CASSVGSSGRATGHEQYF
TRBV9	TRBJ1-5	-	TRBD1	TGTGCCAGCAGCGTAGGGGACAGGACACAGCCCCAGCATTTT	CASSVGDRTQPQHF
TRBV25-1	TRBJ2-1	-	-	TGTGCCAGCAGCTTCACAGGGATAAAGTTCTTC	CASSFTGIKFF
TRBV5-1	TRBJ1-1	once	-	TGCGCCAGCAGCATTGGACAGAACACTGAAGCTTTCTTT	CASSIGQNTEAFF
TRBV2	TRBJ2-1	-	-	TGTGCCTCGGGTGGGCCAGGGCCGAGCTCCTACAATGAGCAGTTCTTC	CASGGPGPSSYNEQFF
TRBV30	TRBJ2-5	-	-	TGTGCCTGGGCCCCGGGATCCGCGATAATCCAGTACTTC	CAWAPGSAIIQYF
TRBV7-2	TRBJ2-3	-	TRBD2	TGTGCCAGCAGCTATAGGACTAGCGGAGGCACAGATACGCAGTATTTT	CASSYRTSGGTDTQYF
TRBV2	TRBJ2-6	-	TRBD1	TGTGCCAGCAGTCCGGGACAGGGAACCCCTGGGGCCAACGTCCTGACTTTC	CASSPGQGTPGANVLTF
TRBV5-1	TRBJ1-1	-	-	TGCGCCAGCAGCTTGGGACAGTATGCTGAAGCTTTCTTT	CASSLGQYAEAFF
TRBV2	TRBJ2-7	-	TRBD2	TGTGCCAGCGGGGACTACTCCGTCGAGCAGTACTTC	CASGDYSVEQYF
TRBV6-5	TRBJ2-7	-	TRBD1	TGTGCCAGCAGTTACGACAGGGGGTACGAGCAGTACTTC	CASSYDRGYEQYF
TRBV5-5	TRBJ1-2	-	-	TGTGCCAGCAGCTTTTCGGGATTCGACTATGGCTACACCTTC	CASSFSGFDYGYTF
TRBV27	TRBJ1-1	-	-	TGTGCCAGCAGTGCCACAGGGTCGGACCGTACCTGGACCACGAACACTGAAGCTTTCTTT	CASSATGSDRTWTTNTEAFF
TRBV28	TRBJ2-7	-	-	TGTGCCAGCACCCTCCAGGGGATGTCCTACGAGCAGTACTTC	CASTLQGMSYEQYF
TRBV7-6	TRBJ2-1	few	TRBD2	TGTGCCAGCAGCCCCCGGACTAGCGGGAGTTCGACTTACAATGAGCAGTTCTTC	CASSPRTSGSSTYNEQFF
TRBV9	TRBJ2-2	-	-	TGTGCCAGCAGCCACACTGTAGCGGAGGCCGGGGAGCTGTTTTTT	CASSHTVAEAGELFF
TRBV18	TRBJ1-1	-	-	TGTGCCAGCTCACCACAGGGGAAGACTGAAGCTTTCTTT	CASSPQGKTEAFF
TRBV9	TRBJ1-1	-	-	TGTGCCAGCAGCGTAGATGTTGGCTCGAACACTGAAGCTTTCTTT	CASSVDVGSNTEAFF
TRBV4-1	TRBJ2-2	-	TRBD2	TGCGCCAGCAGCCAAGGGCTAGCGGGAGGCGCGGACACCGGGGAGCTGTTTTTT	CASSQGLAGGADTGELFF
TRBV4-2	TRBJ2-1	few	-	TGTGCCAGCAGCCAAGTAAACTCATACAATGAGCAGTTCTTC	CASSQVNSYNEQFF
TRBV29-1	TRBJ2-7	-	TRBD2	TGCAGCGGAAGATATAGGGCTAGCGGAGCTTACGAGCAGTACTTC	CSGRYRASGAYEQYF
TRBV27	TRBJ1-5	-	TRBD1	TGTGCCAGCAGTTTGTCCAGAAGAGGGACAGCCGACCAGCCCCAGCATTTT	CASSLSRRGTADQPQHF
TRBV7-9	TRBJ2-7	-	TRBD1	TGTGCCAGCAGCTTCGAAACCGGGACAGGTTACTACGAGCAGTACTTC	CASSFETGTGYYEQYF
TRBV7-2	TRBJ2-7	few	-	TGTGCCAGCAGCTACCCAGGAGGGAGCGAGCAGTACTTC	CASSYPGGSEQYF
TRBV5-4	TRBJ2-7	-	TRBD1	TGTGCCAGCAGAGTGACAGGGGGCGGGAAGCAGTACTTC	CASRVTGGGKQYF
TRBV11-2	TRBJ2-3	-	-	TGTGCCAGCAGCTTCGGACTACCGGGGCCCACAGATACGCAGTATTTT	CASSFGLPGPTDTQYF
TRBV27	TRBJ2-1	-	-	TGTGCCAGCAGCGGGCCCACTGGAACGGGACTGCGAGCCTACAATGAGCAGTTCTTC	CASSGPTGTGLRAYNEQFF
TRBV5-1	TRBJ2-2	-	TRBD1	TGCGCCAGCAGCCCTGGACAGGGGGCCACCGGGGAGCTGTTTTTT	CASSPGQGATGELFF
TRBV5-8	TRBJ1-5	-	TRBD1	TGTGCCAGCAGCCCGCCGGGACAGGGCAATCAGCCCCAGCATTTT	CASSPPGQGNQPQHF
TRBV7-8	TRBJ1-2	once	-	TGTGCCAGCAGCTTAGAGGCCAGGGAACACACCTTC	CASSLEAREHTF
TRBV7-2	TRBJ2-1	-	TRBD2	TGTGCCAGCAGCCCACCACCGTCTAGCGGGAGGGGCGGTGAGCAGTTCTTC	CASSPPPSSGRGGEQFF
TRBV9	TRBJ1-1	-	TRBD1	TGTGCCAGCAGCGGGGGACAGGTGGACACTGAAGCTTTCTTT	CASSGGQVDTEAFF
TRBV2	TRBJ2-5	-	TRBD2	TGTGCCAGCAGTGAACTATCTAGCGGGAGACGAGAGACCCAGTACTTC	CASSELSSGRRETQYF
TRBV5-4	TRBJ1-4	few	TRBD1	TGTGCCAGCAGCTCCGGACAGGGGTTCAGGGGTGAAAAACTGTTTTTT	CASSSGQGFRGEKLFF
TRBV10-2	TRBJ1-1	-	-	TGCGCCAGCAGTCGGGAGACAGCGGGCACTGAAGCTTTCTTT	CASSRETAGTEAFF